This T cell receptor (beta chain) derives from a study of shared clonotypes between healthy human individuals. It was approximately 0.2 ug DNA, approximately 30,000 T cell genomes, that sorted-subset replicate PCRs used. Libraries were prepared by immunoSEQ multiplex PCR; TCRdb keeps only in-frame clonotypes and omits some of them. The table lists about 2.4 million clones, roughly 93% of them singletons. The J segment lost 5 bases and the V segment lost 4 bases, leaving 8 bases of the junction unmatched. The CDR3 is made up of 14 amino acids. The germline gives CDR1 SGHRS, CDR2 YFSETQ. CD4+ cells yielded CD45RA+ naive and CD45RA-negative memory subsets. Study observations and caveats: Shared clonotypes across all four donors exceeded non-shared ones in generation probability. Between several donors, naive CD4 clonotypes were shared at a level of approximately 5%.

Comments on this clone: As yet, its antigen is unknown.

The material sequenced was naive CD4+ T cells from PBMCs. The subset: CD45RA+ positively selected. This clonotype was sampled from a man aged 18 to 29 in good health. Some clones in this sample may be carry-over from other donors' samples. This chain uses TRBV5-1 with TRBJ1-1; 7 nucleotides agree with TRBD1. The CDR3 DNA is TGCGCCAGCAGCCCAGCCAGGGGGGGGACTGAAGCTTTCTTT. It codes for CASSPARGGTEAFF.